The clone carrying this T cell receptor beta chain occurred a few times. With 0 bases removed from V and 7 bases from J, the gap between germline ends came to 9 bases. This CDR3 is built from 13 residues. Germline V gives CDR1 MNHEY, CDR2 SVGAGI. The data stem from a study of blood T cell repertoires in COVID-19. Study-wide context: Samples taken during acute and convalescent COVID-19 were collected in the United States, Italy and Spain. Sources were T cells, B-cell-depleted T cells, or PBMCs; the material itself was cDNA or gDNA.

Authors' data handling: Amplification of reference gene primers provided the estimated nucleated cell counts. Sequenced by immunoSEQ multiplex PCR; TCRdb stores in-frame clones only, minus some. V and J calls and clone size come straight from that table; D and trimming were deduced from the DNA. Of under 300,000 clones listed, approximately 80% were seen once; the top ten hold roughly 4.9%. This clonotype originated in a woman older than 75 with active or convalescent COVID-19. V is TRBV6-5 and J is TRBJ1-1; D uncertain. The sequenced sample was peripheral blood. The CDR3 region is CASSYSAGHEAFF. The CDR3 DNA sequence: TGTGCCAGCAGTTACTCGGCGGGCCATGAAGCTTTCTTT.